The 23 T cell receptor beta chains reported below all come from one sample, sequenced in a study of Graves' ophthalmopathy and Graves' hyperthyroidism. TCR beta CDR3 amplification used RNA transcripts. The first-round RT-PCR employed HTBI primers together with the Qiagen OneStep RT-PCR kit. A multiplex PCR was then performed as the second round. TCRdb re-called the multiplex PCR reads through MiXCR, storing one row per CDR3 protein. The data show about 480,000 distinct CDR3 sequences, around 14% seen once. The sequencing input was blood. All receptors derive from a woman under 40 with Graves' ophthalmopathy.

In its sample, this clonotype was seen many times. The chain carries TRBV2 and TRBJ2-5, with 9 bases fitting TRBD1. Trimming at V came to 7 bases and at J to 5 bases, leaving 2 bases not matched to a gene. This CDR3 is 12 amino acids long. Germline V lookup: CDR1 SNHLY, CDR2 FYNNEI. The CDR3 DNA reads TGTGCCAGCACCGACAGGGGGGAGACCCAGTACTTC. It yields the protein CASTDRGETQYF. Looking up the rest from reference TRBV2 and TRBJ2-5 gives the full variable domain: EPEVTQTPSHQVTQMGQEVILRCVPISNHLYFYWYRQILGQKVEFLVSFYNNEISEKSEIFDDQFSVERPDGSNFTLKIRSTKLEDSAMYFCASTDRGETQYFGPGTRLLVL.

This clonotype was observed at least ten times. J is TRBJ1-5 and V is TRBV29-1, with 9 bases aligning to TRBD1. The CDR3 runs to 14 residues. The V gene's germline CDR1 is SQVTM and CDR2 ANQGSEA. The J segment lost 2 bases and the V segment lost 3 bases, leaving 2 bases of the junction unmatched. Written as DNA, the CDR3 is TGCAGCGTTGAGACAGGGGGGGGCAATCAGCCCCAGCATTTT. It yields the protein CSVETGGGNQPQHF.

For this clonotype: This may stem from a read error, because a much larger clone lies one nucleotide away. The J gene is TRBJ2-7, the V gene TRBV12-3 or TRBV12-4, with 8 positions matching TRBD2. The CDR3 contains 12 residues. Trimming removed 7 bases from V and 5 bases from J; junction bases left unmatched: 4. The CDR3 loop reads CASIPGLDEQYF. As DNA, the CDR3 is TGTGCCAGCATTCCGGGACTAGACGAGCAGTACTTC.

This clonotype was found many times. V gene TRBV6-2 or TRBV6-3 combines with J gene TRBJ2-2, with unresolved D. The CDR3 is 12 residues long. Germline V gene data show CDR1 as MNHEY and CDR2 as SVGEGT. V was clipped by 5 bases and J by 7 bases, with 8 bases between them. The CDR3 bases are TGTGCCAGCAGTACCAACGTCGGGGAGCTGTTTTTT. Its protein product is CASSTNVGELFF.

This clonotype has a count of ten or more. V gene TRBV20-1 combines with J gene TRBJ2-7; 7 bases agree with TRBD1. In germline, CDR1 is DFQATT, CDR2 SNEGSKA (reference sequence). The CDR3 has 14 amino acids. The V gene end was trimmed by 5 bases and the J gene end by 2 bases; junction bases not matched to a gene: 9. For the CDR3, the DNA is TGCAGTGCTTCCTTGGGACAGCGCACCTACGAGCAGTACTTC. Translation: CSASLGQRTYEQYF.

The table lists this clonotype with many counts. The V gene is TRBV2, the J gene TRBJ1-5, with D unresolved. The CDR3 loop spans 15 amino acids. Trimming cost V 7 bases and J 2 bases, with 15 bases left between them. Germline CDR1 and CDR2: SNHLY and FYNNEI. The CDR3 sequence: CASTQSARGNQPQHF. The CDR3 nucleotides are TGTGCCAGCACCCAGTCAGCAAGGGGCAATCAGCCCCAGCATTTT.

This clonotype was recorded a few times. One end of the junction fails to match germline, which may point to a read error. This rearrangement joins TRBV12-3 or TRBV12-4 to TRBJ1-6, with D perhaps matching TRBD1 (5 bases). The CDR3 totals 14 residues. Here the CDR3 reads CASRERQRDSHLHF. The CDR3 region has the DNA TGTGCCAGCCGAGAGAGACAGCGAGATTCACACCTCCACTTT.

This clonotype appeared many times. V usage is TRBV6-4 and J usage is TRBJ2-7; 16 bases are a match to TRBD2. The CDR3 length is 17 residues. From germline, CDR1 is MRHNA and CDR2 SNTAGT. V lost 7 bases, J lost 1 base, and 7 bases stayed unmatched. The CDR3 region is CASTRTGLAGGSYEQYF. The CDR3 DNA is TGTGCCAGCACCAGGACGGGACTAGCGGGGGGGTCCTACGAGCAGTACTTC.

This clonotype was found many times. This chain joins TRBV27 and TRBJ1-1; D gene uncertain. V lost 6 bases to trimming and J lost 0 bases, with 8 bases between them. The germline CDR1 and CDR2 sequences are MNHEY and SMNVEV (reference sequence). The CDR3 covers 13 residues. The CDR3 nucleotides are TGTGCCAGCAGACTCTCGTTGAACACTGAAGCTTTCTTT. It translates to CASRLSLNTEAFF.

This clonotype was seen repeatedly, ten times or more. The rearrangement joins TRBV10-3 to TRBJ1-5; D uncertain. CDR1 is ENHRY, CDR2 SYGVKD, per germline. Trimming took 6 bases from V and 0 from J, leaving 6 bases between them. The CDR3 sequence is 13 residues long. The CDR3 protein is CAIRLNSNQPQHF. The CDR3 coding sequence is TGTGCCATCAGGTTGAATAGCAATCAGCCCCAGCATTTT.

This clonotype was observed a few times. V gene TRBV30 combines with J gene TRBJ1-2; no reliable D call. Germline CDR1 and CDR2: GTSNPN and SVGIG (reference sequence). V was pared by 6 bases and J by 0 bases, with 14 bases between. CDR3 size: 14 residues. The CDR3 region is CACPLENSNYGYTF. The CDR3 DNA reads TGTGCCTGTCCCCTGGAGAATTCTAACTATGGCTACACCTTC.

A remark on this clonotype: A much bigger clone sits one base away, suggesting this may be a read error. This rearrangement joins TRBV4-1 to TRBJ2-7, with D possibly matching TRBD2 (5 bases). This CDR3 is 16 amino acids long. Germline values: CDR1 MGHRA, CDR2 YSYEKL. The CDR3 is CASIQTIIKTLYERYF. The CDR3 nucleotides read TGCGCCAGCATCCAGACTATAATTAAAACTTTGTACGAGCGGTACTTC.

This clonotype was seen at least ten times. This chain's CDR3 is CASNLATGSSYEQYF. The CDR3 DNA is TGTGCCAGCAACCTCGCGACAGGGTCGAGCTACGAGCAGTACTTC. This chain links TRBV28 with TRBJ2-7; 7 bases map to TRBD1. The germline V gene encodes CDR1 MDHEN and CDR2 SYDVKM. This CDR3 spans 15 amino acids. Germline trimming cut 7 bases from V and 3 bases from J; bases unmatched to any gene: 12.

This clonotype has only one observation. This clone may be a read error of a much larger clone one base away. V is TRBV12-3 or TRBV12-4 and J is TRBJ2-7, with 14 bases lining up with TRBD2. The CDR3 covers 16 residues. The CDR3 reads CASSAPGTSGSYEEYF. DNA for the CDR3: TGTGCCAGCAGCGCTCCTGGGACTAGCGGGAGCTACGAGGAGTACTTC.

This clonotype showed up just a few times. This sequence joins TRBV4-1 and TRBJ2-7; TRBD1 aligns across 9 bases. Trimming cost V 3 bases and J 1 base; bases outside gene matches: 13. This CDR3 has 18 residues. Germline V lookup: CDR1 MGHRA, CDR2 YSYEKL. The CDR3: CASSHPTQGTGNSYEQYF. The CDR3, as DNA: TGCGCCAGCAGCCACCCAACCCAGGGGACAGGGAATTCCTACGAGCAGTACTTC.

The gene calls are TRBV5-1 and TRBJ2-5, with TRBD2 matching 13 bases. V lost 1 base, J lost 4 bases, and 10 bases stayed unmatched. Germline V gives CDR1 SGHRS, CDR2 YFSETQ. The CDR3 runs to 18 residues. CDR3 amino acids: CASSLPPGLAGEVETQYF. Here the CDR3 DNA reads TGCGCCAGCAGCTTGCCCCCCGGACTAGCGGGAGAGGTAGAGACCCAGTACTTC.

This clonotype was found many times. The V call is TRBV28, the J call TRBJ2-7; D possibly matches TRBD1 or TRBD2 (5 bases each). Germline-derived CDR1 and CDR2 are MDHEN and SYDVKM. CDR3 size: 15 residues. V lost 2 bases and J lost 0, with 11 bases in between. CDR3 residues: CASSLGGSSSYEQYF. The CDR3 DNA is TGTGCCAGCAGTTTAGGGGGATCGAGCTCCTACGAGCAGTACTTC.

The table lists this clonotype with a few counts. A read error may produce the germline difference seen at one junction end. CDR3 coding DNA: TGTGCCAGCAGGGAGCTTATGGGGGCCAAAAACATTAAGTACTTC. This codes for CASRELMGAKNIKYF. The chain employs TRBV28 and TRBJ2-4; weak D call: TRBD1 (6 bases). The CDR3 has 15 residues. Germline V lookup: CDR1 MDHEN, CDR2 SYDVKM.

The table lists this clonotype with many counts. The V call is TRBV29-1, the J call TRBJ2-7, with D perhaps being TRBD1 or TRBD2 (5 bases each). The V end was cut by 1 base, the J end by 3 bases, with 10 bases between. Germline CDR1 is SQVTM and CDR2 is ANQGSEA. The CDR3 extends over 13 amino acids. CDR3 sequence (DNA): TGCAGCGTTGAAGCCGGGACCCACTACGAGCAGTACTTC. Translating it yields CSVEAGTHYEQYF.

This clonotype has ten or more counts. This chain uses TRBV6-1 with TRBJ2-2, with 12 positions matching TRBD2. Germline V gene sequence: CDR1 MNHNS, CDR2 SASEGT. The trim removed 6 bases at V and 3 bases at J, leaving 5 bases unmatched. CDR3 length: 16 amino acids. The CDR3 loop reads CASRWTSGKDTGELFF. CDR3 nucleotide sequence: TGTGCCAGCAGGTGGACTAGCGGGAAGGACACCGGGGAGCTGTTTTTT.

This clonotype was detected ten times or more. The chain combines TRBV7-2 with TRBJ1-1; TRBD1 agrees at 7 bases. CDR3 length: 17 residues. The junction had 13 bases not matched to a gene; V was cut back by 5 bases and J by 1 base. Germline loops: CDR1 SGHTA, CDR2 FQGNSA. CDR3 coding DNA: TGTGCCAGCAGCGCATTACCGGGACAGAGAGCGAACACTGAAGCTTTCTTT. Translated, it gives CASSALPGQRANTEAFF.

This clonotype was counted at least ten times. The chain carries TRBV20-1 and TRBJ2-4; no clear D. Trimming pared 0 bases from V and 0 bases from J, leaving 6 bases between. This CDR3 comprises 14 residues. The germline V gene encodes CDR1 DFQATT and CDR2 SNEGSKA (reference sequence). As DNA, the CDR3 is TGCAGTGCTAGAGATACTCTAGCCAAAAACATTCAGTACTTC. This encodes CSARDTLAKNIQYF.

At least ten counts were recorded for this clonotype. V gene TRBV12-3 or TRBV12-4 combines with J gene TRBJ2-2; TRBD1 aligns across 11 bases. V gave up 6 bases and J gave up 1 base; unmatched junction bases: 4. This CDR3 is 16 amino acids long. CDR3 DNA sequence: TGTGCCAGCAGGAAAGGGACAGGGGGGAACACCGGGGAGCTGTTTTTT. This sequence encodes CASRKGTGGNTGELFF.